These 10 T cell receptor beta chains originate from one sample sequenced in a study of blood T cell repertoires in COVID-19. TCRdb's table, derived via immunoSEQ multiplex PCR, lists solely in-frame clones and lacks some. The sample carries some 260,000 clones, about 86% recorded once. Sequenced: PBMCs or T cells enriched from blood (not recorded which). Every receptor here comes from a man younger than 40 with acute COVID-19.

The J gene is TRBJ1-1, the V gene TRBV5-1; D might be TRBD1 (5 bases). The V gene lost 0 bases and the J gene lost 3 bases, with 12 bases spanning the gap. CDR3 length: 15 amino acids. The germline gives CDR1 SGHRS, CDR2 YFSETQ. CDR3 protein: CASSLAPVGDTEAFF. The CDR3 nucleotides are TGCGCCAGCAGCTTGGCCCCGGTAGGGGACACTGAAGCTTTCTTT.

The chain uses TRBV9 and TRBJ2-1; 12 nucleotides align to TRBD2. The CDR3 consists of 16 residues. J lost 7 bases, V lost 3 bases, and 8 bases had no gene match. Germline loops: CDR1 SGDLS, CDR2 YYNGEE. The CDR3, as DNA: TGTGCCAGCAGCGACCCTCTAGCGGGAGGGCGAAATGAGCAGTTCTTC. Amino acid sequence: CASSDPLAGGRNEQFF.

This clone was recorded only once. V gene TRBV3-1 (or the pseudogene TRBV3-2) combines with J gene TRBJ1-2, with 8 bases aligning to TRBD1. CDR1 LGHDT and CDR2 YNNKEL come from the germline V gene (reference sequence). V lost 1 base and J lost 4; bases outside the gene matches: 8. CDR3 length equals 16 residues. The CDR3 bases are TGTGCCAGCAGCCAAGTGGGCAGGGGGCTCCTCTATGGCTACACCTTC. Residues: CASSQVGRGLLYGYTF.

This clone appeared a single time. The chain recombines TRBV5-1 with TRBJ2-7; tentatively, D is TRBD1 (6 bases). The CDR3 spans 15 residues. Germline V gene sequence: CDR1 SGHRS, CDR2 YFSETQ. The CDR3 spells CASSLAPGAESEQYV. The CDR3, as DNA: TGTGCCAGCAGCTTGGCTCCAGGGGCGGAAAGCGAGCAGTACGTC.

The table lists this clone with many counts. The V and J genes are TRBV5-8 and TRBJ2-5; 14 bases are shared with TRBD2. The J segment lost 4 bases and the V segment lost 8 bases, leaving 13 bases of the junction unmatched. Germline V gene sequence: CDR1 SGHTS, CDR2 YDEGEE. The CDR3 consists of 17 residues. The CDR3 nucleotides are TGTGCCAGTCCCGGGACTAGCGGGAGAAGAATGAGAGAGACCCAGTACTTC. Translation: CASPGTSGRRMRETQYF.

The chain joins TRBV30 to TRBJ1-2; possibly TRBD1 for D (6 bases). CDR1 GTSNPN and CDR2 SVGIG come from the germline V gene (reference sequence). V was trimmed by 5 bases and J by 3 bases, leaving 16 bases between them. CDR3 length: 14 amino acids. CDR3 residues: CAWAGQSLHYGYTF. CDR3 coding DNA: TGTGCCTGGGCCGGACAGAGCCTTCACTATGGCTACACCTTC.

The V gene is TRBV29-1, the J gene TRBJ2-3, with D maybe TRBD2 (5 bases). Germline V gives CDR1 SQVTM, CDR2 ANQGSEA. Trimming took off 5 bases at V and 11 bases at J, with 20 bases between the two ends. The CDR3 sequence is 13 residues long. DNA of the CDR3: TGCAGCGTTCGGCCTGGCGGGCCCAGTGAGCAGTATTTT. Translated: CSVRPGGPSEQYF.

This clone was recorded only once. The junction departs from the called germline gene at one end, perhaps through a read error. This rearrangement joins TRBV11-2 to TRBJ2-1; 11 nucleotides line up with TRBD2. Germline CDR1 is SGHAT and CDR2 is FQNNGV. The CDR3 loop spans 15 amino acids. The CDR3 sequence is CASNLLAGEPNEQFF. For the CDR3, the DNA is TGTGCCAGCAACTTACTAGCGGGAGAGCCCAATGAGCAGTTCTTC. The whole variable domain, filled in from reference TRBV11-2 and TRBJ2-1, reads EAGVAQSPRYKIIEKRQSVAFWCNPISGHATLYWYQQILGQGPKLLIQFQNNGVVDDSQLPKDRFSAERLKGVDSTLKIQPAKLEDSAVYLCASNLLAGEPNEQFFGPGTRLTVL.

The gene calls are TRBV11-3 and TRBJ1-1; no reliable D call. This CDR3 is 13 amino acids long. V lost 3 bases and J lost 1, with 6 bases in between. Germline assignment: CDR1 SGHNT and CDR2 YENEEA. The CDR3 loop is CASSLRKNTEAFF. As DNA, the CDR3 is TGTGCCAGCAGCTTGAGGAAGAACACTGAAGCTTTCTTT.

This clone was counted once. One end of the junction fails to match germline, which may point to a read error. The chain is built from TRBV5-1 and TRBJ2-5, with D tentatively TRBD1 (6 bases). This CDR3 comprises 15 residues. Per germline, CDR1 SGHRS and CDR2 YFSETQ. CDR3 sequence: CASSRQESLPETQYF. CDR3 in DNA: TGTGCCAGCAGTCGACAGGAATCGCTCCCGGAGACCCAGTACTTC.